Sequencing of this T cell receptor (beta chain) was carried out in a study of blood T cells in healthy people across ages. As for the study in general: Through template switching, about one barcoded beta molecule was captured per two T cells, as measured in model experiments.

The CDR3 totals 15 residues. Trimming pared 4 bases from V and 1 base from J, leaving 11 bases between. CDR1 is MDHEN, CDR2 SYDVKM, per germline. A sample-barcoded 5' primer and a J-beta primer mix were used in a second PCR of roughly 7 to 12 cycles. Using its own MiXCR run on the 5' RACE reads, TCRdb lists one record per CDR3 protein. The sample contains about 830,000 distinct CDR3 sequences, 55% to 65% of which appear only once. Per sample, extraction of total RNA gave at least 5 micrograms in every case. This chain connects TRBV28 to TRBJ2-4; D unclear. Sequenced input: blood. This TCR was sampled from a man aged 25-45 years in good health. CDR3: CASSSLMLAKNIQYF. The CDR3 DNA sequence: TGTGCCAGCAGTTCCCTTATGTTGGCCAAAAACATTCAGTACTTC.